This paragraph reports one T cell receptor (beta chain). The antigen remains unidentified. The sample belongs to a study of cytomegalovirus exposure and HLA in healthy donors. Primers: 60 Vbeta forward and 13 Jbeta reverse. Assay: immunoSEQ multiplex PCR; the TCRdb copy retains only in-frame clones and omits some. The table shows 120,000 to 150,000 clones, with roughly 76% occurring only once. Study outcomes and limitations: HLA-A and HLA-B allele assignments for most subjects were reportedly predicted accurately using TCR beta sequences. Using a false discovery rate of 0.05, a later analysis showed that 15,000 to 20,000 TCR beta sequences were associated with HLA alleles.

V was pared by 3 bases and J by 0 bases, with 12 bases between. The germline gives CDR1 SGHRS, CDR2 YFSETQ. The length of the CDR3 is 15 residues. Regarding donors, all were healthy bone marrow donors. Donors showed nominal health when sampled, although they likely had unrecorded immune exposures. The sequence came from a human donor in good health. The chain is built from TRBV5-1 and TRBJ1-2; tentative D call: TRBD1 (5 bases). The material sequenced was PBMCs. For the CDR3, the DNA is TGCGCCAGCAGCTCCGGACAATGGCCTAACTATGGCTACACCTTC. This gives the protein CASSSGQWPNYGYTF.